This T cell receptor beta chain derives from a study of T-cell memory formation after mild COVID-19. Study overall: Clusters were largely donor specific.

One entry per CDR3 protein, called by TCRdb with MiXCR from the 5' RACE reads. The sample lists hundreds of thousands of distinct CDR3 sequences; less than 20% were seen once. V was pared by 6 bases and J by 7 bases, with 15 bases between. The CDR3 length is 13 residues. Turning to this clonotype: As yet, its antigen is unknown.

Study findings and constraints: Clones that contracted clustered mainly in CM and EM if CD4+ and in EMRA if CD8+. Balance between CD4 and CD8 was seen in clones contracting day 15 to 85, and a CD4+ lean was seen in later expanders. Pre-infection memory carried some responding clones, suggesting that cross-reactive memory joined.

The TCR was taken from a man aged 18 to 30 who had mild COVID-19 (a few samples of this study predate the infection). Cell type and time point are not known. This chain joins TRBV12-3 or TRBV12-4 and TRBJ1-2; possibly TRBD1 for D (5 bases). Sequences were obtained from PBMCs or a T cell subset sorted from them (not recorded which). The DNA of the CDR3 is TGTGCCAGCAGGAGGGGAAGGTTTGTTGGCTACACCTTC. Its translation: CASRRGRFVGYTF.